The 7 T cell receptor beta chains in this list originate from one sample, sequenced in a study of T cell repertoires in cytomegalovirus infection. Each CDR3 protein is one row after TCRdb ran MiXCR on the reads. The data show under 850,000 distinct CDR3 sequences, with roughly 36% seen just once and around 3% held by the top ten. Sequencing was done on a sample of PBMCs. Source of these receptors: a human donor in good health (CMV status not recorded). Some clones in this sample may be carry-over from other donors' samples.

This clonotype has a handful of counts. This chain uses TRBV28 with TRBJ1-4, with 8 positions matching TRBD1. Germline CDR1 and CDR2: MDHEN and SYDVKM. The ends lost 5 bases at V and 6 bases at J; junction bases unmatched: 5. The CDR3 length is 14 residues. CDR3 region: CASSPGQGHEKLFF. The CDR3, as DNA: TGTGCCAGCAGTCCAGGACAGGGCCATGAAAAACTGTTTTTT.

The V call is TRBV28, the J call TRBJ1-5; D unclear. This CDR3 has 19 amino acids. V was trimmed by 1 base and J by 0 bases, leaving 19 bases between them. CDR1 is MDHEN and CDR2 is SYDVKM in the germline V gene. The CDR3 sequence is CASSLSAGRIGYSNQPQHF. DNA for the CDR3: TGTGCCAGCAGTTTATCGGCGGGGAGAATAGGTTATAGCAATCAGCCCCAGCATTTT.

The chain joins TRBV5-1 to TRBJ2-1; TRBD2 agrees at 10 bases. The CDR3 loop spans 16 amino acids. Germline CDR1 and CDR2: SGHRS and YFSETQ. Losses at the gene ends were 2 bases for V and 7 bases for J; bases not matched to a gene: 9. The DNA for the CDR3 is TGCGCCAGCAGCTTCGGGGAACTAGCGGGACGGAATGAGCAGTTCTTC. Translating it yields CASSFGELAGRNEQFF.

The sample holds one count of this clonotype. CDR3 in DNA: TGTGCCACCAGCAGAGCCCTCTACACTGAAGCTTTCTTT. The encoded protein is CATSRALYTEAFF. The V gene is TRBV15, the J gene TRBJ1-1; D is unclear. This CDR3 spans 13 amino acids. V lost 1 base, J lost 3 bases, and 6 bases lay in between. Germline V lookup: CDR1 LNHNV, CDR2 YYDKDF (reference sequence).

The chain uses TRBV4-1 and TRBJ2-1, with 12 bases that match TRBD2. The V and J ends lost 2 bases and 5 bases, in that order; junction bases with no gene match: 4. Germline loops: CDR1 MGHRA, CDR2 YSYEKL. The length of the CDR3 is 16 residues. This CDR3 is CASSQTTSGGNNEQFF. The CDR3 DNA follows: TGCGCCAGCAGCCAAACGACTAGCGGGGGAAACAATGAGCAGTTCTTC.

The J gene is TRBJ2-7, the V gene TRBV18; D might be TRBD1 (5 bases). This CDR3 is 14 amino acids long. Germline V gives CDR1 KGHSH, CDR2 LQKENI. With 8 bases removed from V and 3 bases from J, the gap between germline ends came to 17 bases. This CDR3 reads CASTNTWQGYEQYF. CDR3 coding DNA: TGTGCCAGCACCAACACGTGGCAGGGCTACGAGCAGTACTTC.

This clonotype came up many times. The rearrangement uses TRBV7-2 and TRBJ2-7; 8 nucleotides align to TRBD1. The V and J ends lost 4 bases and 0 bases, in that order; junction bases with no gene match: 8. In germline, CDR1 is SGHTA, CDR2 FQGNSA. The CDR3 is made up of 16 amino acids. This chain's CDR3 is CASSSLDRVISYEQYF. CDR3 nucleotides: TGTGCCAGCAGCTCCCTGGACAGGGTCATCTCCTACGAGCAGTACTTC.